This T cell receptor (beta chain) was sequenced during a study of sequential checkpoint blockade in melanoma. In the study overall: Arm A got nivolumab then ipilimumab; arm B the reverse, 1:1. Twenty-two patients had matched tumor biopsies before treatment and at week 13 after nivolumab or ipilimumab alone.

Treatment noted: randomized to nivolumab then ipilimumab (arm A) or the reverse (arm B). CDR1 ENHRY and CDR2 SYGVKD come from the germline V gene. The CDR3 is 16 amino acids. The trim removed 0 bases at V and 6 bases at J, leaving 7 bases unmatched. Measured with immunoSEQ multiplex PCR; TCRdb has only the in-frame clones, and not every one. The data show 5,500 or so clones, with 30% to 45% seen just once and around 9% held by the top ten. The V call is TRBV10-3, the J call TRBJ2-1; 8 bases align to TRBD2. Sample: tumor tissue (inferred from file names), taken from a patient given nivolumab and ipilimumab in sequence. This receptor was identified in a human donor with melanoma. The CDR3 region is CAISESQREYGNEQFF. CDR3 nucleotide sequence: TGTGCCATCAGTGAGTCTCAGCGGGAGTATGGCAATGAGCAGTTCTTC.